This T cell receptor (beta chain) derives from a study of OX40 agonist ivuxolimab in advanced cancers. Study-wide context: Two patients with cutaneous melanoma and one with hepatocellular carcinoma, three in total, showed partial responses.

Clones were sequenced by immunoSEQ multiplex PCR, and TCRdb holds only the in-frame ones, with some missing. This repertoire shows over 40,000 clones, 87% found once; its top ten account for 3.6%. Whole-study findings and limits: Normalized expansion of T-cell clones was also low for some nonresponders. Within 6 weeks, CD4+ and CD8+ blood T cells expanded clonally at 0.1 to 3.0 mg/kg.

The V segment lost 2 bases and the J segment 11 bases; nucleotides outside the gene matches: 12. The CDR3 has 15 residues. Germline CDR1 MDHEN, CDR2 SYDVKM. Comments on this clone: Its antigen is unidentified.

Sequenced material: CD4+ or CD8+ T cells sorted from blood, taken in a trial of the OX40 agonist ivuxolimab. This chain joins TRBV28 and TRBJ1-5; 7 nucleotides align to TRBD1. This TCR was sampled from an adult with an advanced solid tumor such as melanoma, head and neck, liver or kidney cancer. CDR3 region: CASSLARQGSLSQHF. The CDR3 DNA follows: TGTGCCAGCAGTTTAGCCCGACAGGGAAGTTTGTCCCAGCATTTT.